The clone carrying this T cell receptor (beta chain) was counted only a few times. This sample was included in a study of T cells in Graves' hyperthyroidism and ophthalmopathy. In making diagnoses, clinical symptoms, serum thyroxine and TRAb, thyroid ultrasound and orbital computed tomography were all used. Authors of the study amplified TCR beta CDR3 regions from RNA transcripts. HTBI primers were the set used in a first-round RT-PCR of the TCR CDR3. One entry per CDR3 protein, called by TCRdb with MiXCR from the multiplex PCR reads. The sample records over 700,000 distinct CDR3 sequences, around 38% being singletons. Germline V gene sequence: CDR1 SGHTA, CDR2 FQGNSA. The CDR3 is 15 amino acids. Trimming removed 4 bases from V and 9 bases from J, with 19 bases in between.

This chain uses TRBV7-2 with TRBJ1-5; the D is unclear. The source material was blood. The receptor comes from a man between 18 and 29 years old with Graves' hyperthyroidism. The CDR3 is CASSSGPYGSLPQHF. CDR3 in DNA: TGTGCCAGCAGCTCCGGGCCCTACGGCAGTCTGCCCCAGCATTTT.